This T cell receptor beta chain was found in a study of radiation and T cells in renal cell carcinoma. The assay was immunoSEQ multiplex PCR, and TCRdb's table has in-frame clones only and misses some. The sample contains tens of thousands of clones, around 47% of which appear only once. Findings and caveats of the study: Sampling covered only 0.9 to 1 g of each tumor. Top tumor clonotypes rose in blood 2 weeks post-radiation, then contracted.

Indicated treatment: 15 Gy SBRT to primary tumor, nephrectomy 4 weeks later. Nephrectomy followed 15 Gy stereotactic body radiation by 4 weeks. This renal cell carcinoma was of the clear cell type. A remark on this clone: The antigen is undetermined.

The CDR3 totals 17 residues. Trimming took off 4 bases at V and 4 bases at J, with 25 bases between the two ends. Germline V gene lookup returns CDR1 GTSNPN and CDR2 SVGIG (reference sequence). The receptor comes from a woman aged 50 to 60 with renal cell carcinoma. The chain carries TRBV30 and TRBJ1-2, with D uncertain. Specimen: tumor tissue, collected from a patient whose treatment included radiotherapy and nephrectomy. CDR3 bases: TGTGCCTGGACCTTGGGCCAGAGTCTCCTTGCTAGCTATGGCTACACCTTC. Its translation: CAWTLGQSLLASYGYTF.